Shown below are 13 T cell receptor beta chains from a single sample sequenced in a study of tumor-infiltrating lymphocytes in primary liver carcinoma. A constant-region primer served to make TCR beta cDNA from about 500 ng total RNA. ARM-PCR, slightly modified, supplied the TCR beta libraries through three nested multiplex PCR rounds. The first two PCR rounds, around 10 cycles each, used TRBV1-TRBV30 forward primers and a C-beta reverse primer. TCRdb redid the calling of the multiplex PCR reads with MiXCR, one entry per CDR3 protein. This table has almost 200,000 distinct CDR3 sequences, less than 70% appearing once. Germline DNA was also extracted, with blood RNA taken from unsorted whole blood. Sequenced material: peripheral blood. The receptors derive from a woman aged 55-69 years with primary liver carcinoma and hepatitis B virus infection.

The chain has TRBV6-1 and TRBJ2-3; 8 bases agree with TRBD2. This CDR3 has 13 amino acids. J lost 6 bases, V lost 7 bases, and 6 bases had no gene match. Germline lookup yields CDR1 MNHNS and CDR2 SASEGT. The CDR3 sequence: CASKHPGGDTQYF. CDR3 in DNA: TGTGCCAGCAAGCATCCGGGGGGGGATACGCAGTATTTT.

With regard to this clonotype: The junction shows a germline mismatch at one end, possibly a read error. This chain connects TRBV11-2 to TRBJ2-1, with 7 bases that match TRBD2. Looked up from germline, CDR1 is SGHAT and CDR2 is FQNNGV. CDR3 length: 15 amino acids. The CDR3 sequence: CASSLGTSGRDDQFF. Here the CDR3 DNA reads TGTGCCAGCAGCTTAGGGACTAGTGGGAGGGATGATCAGTTCTTC.

This clonotype was found many times. V and J are TRBV6-6 and TRBJ2-5; the D call may be TRBD1 or TRBD2 (5 bases each). Per the germline V gene, CDR1 is MNHNY and CDR2 is SVGAGI (reference sequence). The CDR3 contains 14 residues. The ends were cut back, 0 bases at V and 7 bases at J, with 12 bases in the middle. CDR3: CASSYSGAVGTQYF. CDR3 DNA: TGTGCCAGCAGTTACTCCGGGGCCGTAGGGACCCAGTACTTC.

Points on this clonotype: One end of the junction varies from germline; a read error may be responsible. This sequence joins TRBV28 and TRBJ2-7; maybe TRBD1 (5 bases). Germline CDR1 reads MDHEN; CDR2 reads SYDVKM. This CDR3 contains 15 residues. CDR3 protein: CASSYIDSIPYEQYF. The CDR3 coding sequence is TGTGCCAGCAGTTACATAGACAGTATTCCCTATGAGCAGTACTTC.

For this clonotype: This may stem from a read error, because a much larger clone lies one nucleotide away. The J gene is TRBJ1-2, the V gene TRBV4-2, with a weak D call TRBD1 (5 bases). The V gene's germline CDR1 is LGHNA and CDR2 YNFKEQ. This CDR3 has 15 amino acids. CDR3 protein: CASSQDLGGEYGFTF. CDR3 sequence (DNA): TGCGCCAGCAGCCAAGATTTGGGGGGGGAGTATGGCTTCACCTTC.

V usage is TRBV7-8 and J usage is TRBJ1-1; D is unresolved. V was pared by 7 bases and J by 5 bases, with 14 bases between. The CDR3 is 13 amino acids. Germline V gives CDR1 SGHVS, CDR2 FQNEAQ. CDR3 bases: TGTGCCAGCAACTCCCTGGAGACTACTGAAGCTTTCTTT. Translating it yields CASNSLETTEAFF.

As regards this clonotype: A much bigger clone sits one base away, suggesting this may be a read error. The chain recombines TRBV6-5 with TRBJ2-5; D not certain. Germline V gene sequence: CDR1 MNHEY, CDR2 SVGAGI. This CDR3 is built from 13 residues. V lost 6 bases, J lost 3 bases, and 11 bases lay in between. The CDR3 coding sequence is TGTGCCAGCAGCCCGTACAGAGAAGAGACCCAGTACTTC. It encodes CASSPYREETQYF.

Concerning this clonotype itself: The junction departs from the called germline gene at one end, perhaps through a read error. The CDR3 DNA is TGTGCCAGCAGCAAGGGTGGACTAGCGGACCAAGGGACCCAGTGCTTC. Residues: CASSKGGLADQGTQCF. The chain combines TRBV11-2 with TRBJ2-5, with 10 nucleotides matching TRBD2. CDR1 SGHAT and CDR2 FQNNGV come from the germline V gene. This CDR3 region has 16 residues.

The chain is built from TRBV7-9 and TRBJ2-3; the match to TRBD2 covers 15 bases. The V segment lost 4 bases and the J segment 6 bases; nucleotides outside the gene matches: 8. Germline CDR1 is SEHNR and CDR2 is FQNEAQ (reference sequence). The CDR3 totals 17 residues. The CDR3 DNA is TGTGCCAGCAGCTCCCCCCCGGGACTAGCGGGAGGCGATACGCAGTATTTT. Protein: CASSSPPGLAGGDTQYF.

V gene TRBV11-2 combines with J gene TRBJ1-1, with 7 nucleotides matching TRBD1. The V and J ends lost 1 base and 4 bases, in that order; junction bases with no gene match: 9. CDR3 length: 16 amino acids. Germline V gene data show CDR1 as SGHAT and CDR2 as FQNNGV. DNA for the CDR3: TGTGCCAGCAGCTTAGTTCCAGGGGGAGTAGTCACTGAAGCTTTCTTT. This codes for CASSLVPGGVVTEAFF.

The genes are TRBV29-1 and TRBJ2-2; D unresolved. V shed 5 bases and J shed 4 bases, with 11 bases lying between them. Looked up from germline, CDR1 is SQVTM and CDR2 is ANQGSEA. The CDR3 has 13 amino acids. Here the CDR3 DNA reads TGCAGCGTTAGGAATATCAGCACCGGGGAGCTGTTTTTT. It encodes CSVRNISTGELFF.

V usage is TRBV11-3 and J usage is TRBJ2-5; possible D gene TRBD1, 6 bases. The CDR3 loop spans 14 amino acids. V was shortened by 10 bases and J by 0 bases, with 15 bases between the two germline ends. The germline gives CDR1 SGHNT, CDR2 YENEEA. The CDR3 DNA sequence: TGTGCCAACATCTTAGACAGGTACCAAGAGACCCAGTACTTC. Protein product: CANILDRYQETQYF.

The rearrangement joins TRBV6-5 to TRBJ1-5; no definite D call. The CDR3 consists of 13 residues. Germline-derived CDR1 and CDR2 are MNHEY and SVGAGI. The V end lost 8 bases, the J end lost 0 bases, and 8 bases lay between the germline ends. CDR3 residues: CASGDGSNQPQHF. The CDR3 DNA sequence: TGTGCCAGCGGAGACGGTAGCAATCAGCCCCAGCATTTT.